Listed here are 8 T cell receptor beta chains from one sample, sequenced in a study of T cell changes during pregnancy in multiple sclerosis. This table comes from immunoSEQ multiplex PCR, and its TCRdb copy is limited to in-frame clones, with some not included. The sample holds about 42,000 clones, 95% to 97% seen once. The sample here was peripheral blood, taken in the second trimester of pregnancy. The origin of the receptors is a female donor with multiple sclerosis, enrolled in a pregnancy study.

The gene calls are TRBV6-5 and TRBJ1-2, with 9 positions matching TRBD1. V trimming: 4 bases; J trimming: 4 bases; junction bases outside the gene matches: 7. Germline CDR1 and CDR2: MNHEY and SVGAGI. CDR3 length: 15 amino acids. The CDR3 sequence: CASSFGDRAGYGYTF. The CDR3 DNA reads as TGTGCCAGCAGTTTTGGGGACAGGGCAGGCTATGGCTACACCTTC.

The genes are TRBV6-1 and TRBJ2-7, with TRBD1 identical over 9 bases. The V segment lost 2 bases and the J segment 6 bases; nucleotides outside the gene matches: 8. The CDR3 has 15 residues. The germline gives CDR1 MNHNS, CDR2 SASEGT. The CDR3 region has the DNA TGTGCCAGCAGTGAACTCGGGACAGGGAGGTCCGAGCAGTACTTC. Residues: CASSELGTGRSEQYF.

This chain connects TRBV7-3 to TRBJ2-3; D is unclear. The CDR3 loop spans 13 amino acids. Trimming took off 4 bases at V and 2 bases at J, with 7 bases between the two ends. Germline-derived CDR1 and CDR2 are SGHTA and FQGTGA. CDR3 protein: CASSSDFTDTQYF. The CDR3 bases are TGTGCCAGCAGCTCCGACTTCACAGATACGCAGTATTTT.

The chain employs TRBV5-1 and TRBJ2-3; D is possibly TRBD2 (5 bases). The germline CDR1 and CDR2 sequences are SGHRS and YFSETQ. V was shortened by 7 bases and J by 2 bases, with 11 bases between the two germline ends. The CDR3 is 13 amino acids. The CDR3 nucleotides read TGCGCCAGCCTAGCCAGCGACACAGATACGCAGTATTTT. Its protein product is CASLASDTDTQYF.

The chain has TRBV4-1 and TRBJ2-1, with D possibly being TRBD1 (7 bases). Germline assignment: CDR1 MGHRA and CDR2 YSYEKL. Trimming shortened V by 1 base and J by 1 base, and 11 bases separated the two germline ends. CDR3 length equals 16 residues. CDR3 in amino acids: CASSQGQGGSYNEQFF. CDR3 in DNA: TGCGCCAGCAGCCAAGGGCAGGGGGGATCCTACAATGAGCAGTTCTTC.

The chain recombines TRBV7-9 with TRBJ1-2; D gene unclear. The CDR3 contains 15 residues. V was shortened by 4 bases and J by 0 bases, with 12 bases between the two germline ends. Germline V gives CDR1 SEHNR, CDR2 FQNEAQ (reference sequence). CDR3 residues: CASSSGVPSNYGYTF. The CDR3 region has the DNA TGTGCCAGCAGCTCCGGAGTCCCATCTAACTATGGCTACACCTTC.

V usage is TRBV4-3 and J usage is TRBJ1-2; perhaps TRBD1 as D (5 bases). This CDR3 is 12 amino acids long. Germline V gene lookup returns CDR1 LGHNA and CDR2 YSLEER. Trimming removed 3 bases from V and 8 bases from J, with 10 bases in between. CDR3 residues: CASSQAGRGYTF. CDR3 in DNA: TGCGCCAGCAGCCAGGCAGGGCGGGGCTACACCTTC.

This rearrangement joins TRBV6-5 to TRBJ2-7, with 7 bases that match TRBD1. V dropped 0 bases and J dropped 3; count of bases not matched to a gene: 5. From germline, CDR1 is MNHEY and CDR2 SVGAGI. This CDR3 has 15 residues. DNA of the CDR3: TGTGCCAGCAGTTACTCTTTGGGACAGAACTACGAGCAGTACTTC. This encodes CASSYSLGQNYEQYF.